Listed below are T cell receptor beta chains from one sample, sequenced in a study of blood T cell repertoires in COVID-19. The table came from immunoSEQ multiplex PCR; TCRdb's copy has only in-frame clones and leaves some out. The sample has 90,000 to 120,000 clones, approximately 88% seen once. The sequenced material came from peripheral blood. Receptors originate from a man in his fifties with active or convalescent COVID-19. The CDR3 runs from the conserved cysteine through the conserved F or W. Each record gives: CDR3 protein, CDR3 DNA, clone size, J gene, D gene, CDR3 length, V gene. D genes are given only for firm matches. Only part of the rows carry a size: once, few, many, or a class if the clone is expanded.

CDR3aa: CASSLLRGQNSPLHF
CDR3nt: TGTGCCAGCAGTCTACTCAGGGGGCAGAATTCACCCCTCCACTTT
abundance: -
j_gene: TRBJ1-6
d_gene: TRBD1
len: 15
v_gene: TRBV6-5

CDR3aa: CASSRDRIGTEAFF
CDR3nt: TGCGCCAGCAGTCGTGACAGAATCGGCACTGAAGCTTTCTTT
abundance: -
j_gene: TRBJ1-1
d_gene: -
len: 14
v_gene: TRBV10-1

CDR3aa: CASSLFRSSLHF
CDR3nt: TGTGCCAGCAGCTTGTTCAGGTCGTCCCTCCACTTT
abundance: -
j_gene: TRBJ1-6
d_gene: -
len: 12
v_gene: TRBV5-6

CDR3aa: CASSYGTGVEQYF
CDR3nt: TGTGCCAGCAGTTACGGGACAGGGGTCGAGCAGTACTTC
abundance: -
j_gene: TRBJ2-7
d_gene: TRBD1
len: 13
v_gene: TRBV6-5

CDR3aa: CASSQDRDEQYF
CDR3nt: TGTGCCAGCAGTCAAGACAGGGACGAGCAGTACTTC
abundance: -
j_gene: TRBJ2-7
d_gene: TRBD1
len: 12
v_gene: TRBV28

CDR3aa: CASSILAGEEETQYF
CDR3nt: TGTGCCAGTAGCATACTAGCGGGGGAAGAAGAGACCCAGTACTTC
abundance: -
j_gene: TRBJ2-5
d_gene: TRBD2
len: 15
v_gene: TRBV19

CDR3aa: CASSIEGTGNYGYTF
CDR3nt: TGTGCCAGTAGTATAGAGGGGACAGGGAACTATGGCTACACCTTC
abundance: -
j_gene: TRBJ1-2
d_gene: TRBD1
len: 15
v_gene: TRBV19

CDR3aa: CASKERTNEKLFF
CDR3nt: TGCGCCAGCAAAGAGCGGACTAATGAAAAACTGTTTTTT
abundance: -
j_gene: TRBJ1-4
d_gene: -
len: 13
v_gene: TRBV5-1

CDR3aa: CASSSQGPTTHF
CDR3nt: TGTGCCAGCAGCTCGCAGGGTCCGACCACCCACTTC
abundance: -
j_gene: TRBJ2-5
d_gene: -
len: 12
v_gene: TRBV5-4

CDR3aa: CASSLGRGQPQHF
CDR3nt: TGTGCCAGCAGCTTAGGGCGGGGTCAGCCCCAGCATTTT
abundance: -
j_gene: TRBJ1-5
d_gene: -
len: 13
v_gene: TRBV7-2

CDR3aa: CASSLGLGNTEAFF
CDR3nt: TGTGCCAGCAGCTTGGGCCTAGGGAACACTGAAGCTTTCTTT
abundance: once
j_gene: TRBJ1-1
d_gene: -
len: 14
v_gene: TRBV5-4

CDR3aa: CASSLQGVDEQYF
CDR3nt: TGTGCCAGCAGCTTACAGGGGGTGGACGAGCAGTACTTC
abundance: -
j_gene: TRBJ2-7
d_gene: TRBD1
len: 13
v_gene: TRBV13

CDR3aa: CASSYSGQGVYEQYF
CDR3nt: TGTGCCAGCAGTTACTCGGGACAGGGAGTCTACGAGCAGTACTTC
abundance: -
j_gene: TRBJ2-7
d_gene: TRBD1
len: 15
v_gene: TRBV6-2/TRBV6-3

CDR3aa: CASSLDRALSYEQYF
CDR3nt: TGTGCCAGCAGTTTAGACAGAGCCTTAAGCTACGAGCAGTACTTC
abundance: -
j_gene: TRBJ2-7
d_gene: -
len: 15
v_gene: TRBV27

CDR3aa: CASSLLAGPGNEQFF
CDR3nt: TGTGCCAGCAGCTTACTAGCGGGCCCGGGGAATGAGCAGTTCTTC
abundance: -
j_gene: TRBJ2-1
d_gene: TRBD2
len: 15
v_gene: TRBV7-2

CDR3aa: CASSPQDRSNQPQHF
CDR3nt: TGTGCCAGCAGCCCTCAGGACAGAAGCAATCAGCCCCAGCATTTT
abundance: -
j_gene: TRBJ1-5
d_gene: -
len: 15
v_gene: TRBV27

CDR3aa: CASSLVVAGSTDTQYF
CDR3nt: TGCGCCAGCAGCTTGGTGGTAGCGGGAAGCACAGATACGCAGTATTTT
abundance: once
j_gene: TRBJ2-3
d_gene: TRBD2
len: 16
v_gene: TRBV5-1

CDR3aa: CASSLREGGRASYNEQFF
CDR3nt: TGTGCCAGCAGCTTAAGGGAAGGAGGGCGGGCCTCCTACAATGAGCAGTTCTTC
abundance: -
j_gene: TRBJ2-1
d_gene: -
len: 18
v_gene: TRBV11-2

CDR3aa: CASRTLSASTGGKVGYTF
CDR3nt: TGTGCCAGCAGGACACTATCGGCGAGCACAGGGGGCAAAGTGGGCTACACCTTC
abundance: -
j_gene: TRBJ1-2
d_gene: TRBD1
len: 18
v_gene: TRBV5-6

CDR3aa: CASSTSRTGGDTGELFF
CDR3nt: TGTGCCAGTAGTACCAGCAGAACAGGGGGTGATACCGGGGAGCTGTTTTTT
abundance: -
j_gene: TRBJ2-2
d_gene: TRBD1
len: 17
v_gene: TRBV19

CDR3aa: CASSPYGLATDTQYF
CDR3nt: TGTGCCAGCAGCCCTTACGGACTAGCAACAGATACGCAGTATTTT
abundance: -
j_gene: TRBJ2-3
d_gene: TRBD2
len: 15
v_gene: TRBV7-2

CDR3aa: CASSFGGVATEAFF
CDR3nt: TGTGCCAGCAGTTTCGGGGGGGTTGCCACTGAAGCTTTCTTT
abundance: -
j_gene: TRBJ1-1
d_gene: -
len: 14
v_gene: TRBV6-5

CDR3aa: CASSQGGRGEAFF
CDR3nt: TGTGCCAGCAGCCAAGGCGGAAGGGGAGAAGCTTTCTTT
abundance: -
j_gene: TRBJ1-1
d_gene: -
len: 13
v_gene: TRBV4-2

CDR3aa: CACGQTIEAFF
CDR3nt: TGTGCCTGCGGACAGACGATCGAAGCTTTCTTT
abundance: -
j_gene: TRBJ1-1
d_gene: -
len: 11
v_gene: TRBV30

CDR3aa: CASSLGASGSPDTQYF
CDR3nt: TGTGCCAGCAGTTTGGGGGCTAGCGGGAGCCCAGATACGCAGTATTTT
abundance: -
j_gene: TRBJ2-3
d_gene: TRBD2
len: 16
v_gene: TRBV28

CDR3aa: CASSLGRDQPQHF
CDR3nt: TGTGCCAGCAGCTTAGGCCGGGATCAGCCCCAGCATTTT
abundance: -
j_gene: TRBJ1-5
d_gene: -
len: 13
v_gene: TRBV13

CDR3aa: CASSLTPRDSYEQYF
CDR3nt: TGTGCCAGCAGCTTAACCCCACGGGACTCCTACGAGCAGTACTTC
abundance: few
j_gene: TRBJ2-7
d_gene: -
len: 15
v_gene: TRBV7-6

CDR3aa: CASSLGGGTGFIEQYF
CDR3nt: TGTGCCAGCAGCTTAGGGGGGGGGACAGGGTTTATCGAGCAGTACTTC
abundance: -
j_gene: TRBJ2-7
d_gene: TRBD1
len: 16
v_gene: TRBV11-2

CDR3aa: CASSLVGRTGTYNEQFF
CDR3nt: TGTGCCAGCAGCTTGGTTGGGCGGACAGGTACCTACAATGAGCAGTTCTTC
abundance: once
j_gene: TRBJ2-1
d_gene: TRBD1
len: 17
v_gene: TRBV5-8

CDR3aa: CASSEVDRANSPLHF
CDR3nt: TGTGCCAGCAGTGAAGTAGACAGGGCCAATTCACCCCTCCACTTT
abundance: once
j_gene: TRBJ1-6
d_gene: TRBD1
len: 15
v_gene: TRBV2

CDR3aa: CASNLQTGGSYGYTF
CDR3nt: TGTGCCAGTAATCTTCAGACAGGGGGGAGCTATGGCTACACCTTC
abundance: -
j_gene: TRBJ1-2
d_gene: TRBD1
len: 15
v_gene: TRBV19

CDR3aa: CASSLGGDQYF
CDR3nt: TGTGCCAGCAGTTTAGGGGGGGACCAGTACTTC
abundance: -
j_gene: TRBJ2-7
d_gene: TRBD2
len: 11
v_gene: TRBV28